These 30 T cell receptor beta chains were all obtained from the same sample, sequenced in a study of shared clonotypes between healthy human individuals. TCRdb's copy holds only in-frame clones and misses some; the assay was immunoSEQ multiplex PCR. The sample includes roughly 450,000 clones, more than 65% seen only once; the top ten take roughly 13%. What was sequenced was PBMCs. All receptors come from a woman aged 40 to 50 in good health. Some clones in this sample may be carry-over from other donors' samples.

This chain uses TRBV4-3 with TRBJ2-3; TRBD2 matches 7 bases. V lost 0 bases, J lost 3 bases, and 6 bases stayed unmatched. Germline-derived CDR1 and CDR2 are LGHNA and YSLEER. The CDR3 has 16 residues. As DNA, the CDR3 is TGCGCCAGCAGCCAAGAGCCCGGGGAGGGGACAGATACGCAGTATTTT. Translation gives CASSQEPGEGTDTQYF.

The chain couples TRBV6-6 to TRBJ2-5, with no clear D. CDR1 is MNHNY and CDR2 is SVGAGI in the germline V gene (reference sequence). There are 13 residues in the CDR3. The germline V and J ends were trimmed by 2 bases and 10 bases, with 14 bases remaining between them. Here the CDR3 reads CASSYPLGSGQYF. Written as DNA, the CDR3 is TGTGCCAGCAGTTACCCCTTGGGATCTGGCCAGTACTTC.

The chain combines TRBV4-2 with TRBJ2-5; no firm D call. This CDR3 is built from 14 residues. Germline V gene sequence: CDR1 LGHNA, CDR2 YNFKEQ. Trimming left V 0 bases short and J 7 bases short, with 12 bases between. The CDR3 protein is CASSQDGSWGTQYF. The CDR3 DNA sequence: TGTGCCAGCAGCCAAGATGGCAGCTGGGGGACCCAGTACTTC.

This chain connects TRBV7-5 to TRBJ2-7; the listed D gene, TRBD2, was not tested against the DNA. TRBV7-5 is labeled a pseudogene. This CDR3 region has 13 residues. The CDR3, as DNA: TGTGCCAGCAAAACAGCGGGAGTGGGCGAGCAGTACTTC. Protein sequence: CASKTAGVGEQYF.

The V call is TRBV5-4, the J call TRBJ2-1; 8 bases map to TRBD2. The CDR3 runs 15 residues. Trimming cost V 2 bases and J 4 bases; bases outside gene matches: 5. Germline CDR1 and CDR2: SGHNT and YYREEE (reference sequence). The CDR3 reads CASSFPRGVYNEQFF. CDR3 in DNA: TGTGCCAGCAGCTTCCCGCGGGGGGTATACAATGAGCAGTTCTTC.

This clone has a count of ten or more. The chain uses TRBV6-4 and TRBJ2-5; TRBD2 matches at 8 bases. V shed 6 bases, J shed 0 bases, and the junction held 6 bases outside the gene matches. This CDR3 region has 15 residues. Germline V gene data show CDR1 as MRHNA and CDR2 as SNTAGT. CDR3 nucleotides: TGTGCCAGCAGAGGAAATAGCGGGGACCAAGAGACCCAGTACTTC. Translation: CASRGNSGDQETQYF.

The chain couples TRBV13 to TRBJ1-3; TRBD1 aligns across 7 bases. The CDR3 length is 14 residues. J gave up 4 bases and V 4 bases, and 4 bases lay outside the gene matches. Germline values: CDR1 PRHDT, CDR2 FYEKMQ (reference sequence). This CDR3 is CASSWTGQGNTIYF. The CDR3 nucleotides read TGTGCCAGCAGCTGGACGGGACAGGGAAACACCATATATTTT.

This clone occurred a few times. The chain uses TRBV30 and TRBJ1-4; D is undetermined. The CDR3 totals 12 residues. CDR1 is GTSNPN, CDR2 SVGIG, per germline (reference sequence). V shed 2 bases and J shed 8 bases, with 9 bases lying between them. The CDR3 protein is CAWSLPGEKLFF. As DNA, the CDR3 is TGTGCCTGGAGTCTACCCGGGGAAAAACTGTTTTTT.

The CDR3 reads CASSDTSGGRAGELFF. The DNA for the CDR3 is TGCGCCAGCAGCGACACATCAGGGGGCAGGGCCGGGGAGCTGTTTTTT. V is TRBV5-1 and J is TRBJ2-2; TRBD1 matches at 8 bases. The J segment lost 6 bases and the V segment lost 4 bases, leaving 11 bases of the junction unmatched. CDR3 length equals 16 residues. Per germline, CDR1 SGHRS and CDR2 YFSETQ.

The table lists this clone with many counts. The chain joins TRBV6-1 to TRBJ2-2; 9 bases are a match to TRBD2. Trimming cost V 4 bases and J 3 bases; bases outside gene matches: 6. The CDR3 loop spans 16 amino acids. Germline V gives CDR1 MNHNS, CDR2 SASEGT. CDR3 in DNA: TGTGCCAGCAGTGGGTTAGCGGGAGATGACACCGGGGAGCTGTTTTTT. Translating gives CASSGLAGDDTGELFF.

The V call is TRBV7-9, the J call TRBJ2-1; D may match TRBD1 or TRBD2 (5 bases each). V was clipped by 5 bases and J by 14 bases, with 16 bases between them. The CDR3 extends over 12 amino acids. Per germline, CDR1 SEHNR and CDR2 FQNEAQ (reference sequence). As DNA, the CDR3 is TGTGCCAGCAGCCCATCCGGGACGGAGGAGTTCTTC. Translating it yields CASSPSGTEEFF.

CDR3 sequence: CASSSQGEPYGYTF. In DNA, the CDR3 is TGTGCCAGCAGTTCACAGGGGGAACCCTATGGCTACACCTTC. V is TRBV28 and J is TRBJ1-2; 8 positions match TRBD1. V lost 4 bases and J lost 4; bases outside the gene matches: 5. CDR1 and CDR2 from the germline V gene are MDHEN and SYDVKM. The CDR3 is 14 amino acids.

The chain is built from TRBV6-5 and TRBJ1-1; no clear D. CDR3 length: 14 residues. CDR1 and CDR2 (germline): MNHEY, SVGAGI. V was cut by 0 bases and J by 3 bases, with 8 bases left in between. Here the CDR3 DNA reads TGTGCCAGCAGTTACTCTGCGGGAGACACTGAAGCTTTCTTT. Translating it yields CASSYSAGDTEAFF.

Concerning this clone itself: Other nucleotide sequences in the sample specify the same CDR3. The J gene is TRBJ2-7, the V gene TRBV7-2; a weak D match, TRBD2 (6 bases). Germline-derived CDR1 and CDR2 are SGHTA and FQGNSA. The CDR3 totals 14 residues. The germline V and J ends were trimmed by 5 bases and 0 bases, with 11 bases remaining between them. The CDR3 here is CASSRSGSSYEQYF. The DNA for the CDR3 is TGTGCCAGCAGCCGTAGCGGAAGCTCCTACGAGCAGTACTTC.

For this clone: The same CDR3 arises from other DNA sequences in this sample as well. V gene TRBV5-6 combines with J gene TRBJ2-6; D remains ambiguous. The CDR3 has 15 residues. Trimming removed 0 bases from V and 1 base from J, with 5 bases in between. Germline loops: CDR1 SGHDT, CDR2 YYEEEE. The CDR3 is CASSLGLSGANVLTF. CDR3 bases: TGTGCCAGCAGCTTGGGCCTATCTGGGGCCAACGTCCTGACTTTC.

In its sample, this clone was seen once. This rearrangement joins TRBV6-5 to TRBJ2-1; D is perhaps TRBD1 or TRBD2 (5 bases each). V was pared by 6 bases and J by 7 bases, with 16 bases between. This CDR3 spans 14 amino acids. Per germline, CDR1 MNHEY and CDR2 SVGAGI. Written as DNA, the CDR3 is TGTGCCAGCAGGCCCCCTCGAGGGACGAATGAGCAGTTCTTC. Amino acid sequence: CASRPPRGTNEQFF.

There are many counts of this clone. The CDR3 here is CSVATGAANTEAFF. CDR3 coding DNA: TGCAGCGTTGCCACGGGGGCAGCGAACACTGAAGCTTTCTTT. V and J are TRBV29-1 and TRBJ1-1; D may be TRBD1 (6 bases). The CDR3 is made up of 14 amino acids. The V and J ends lost 4 bases and 1 base respectively, with 13 bases between them. Germline values: CDR1 SQVTM, CDR2 ANQGSEA.

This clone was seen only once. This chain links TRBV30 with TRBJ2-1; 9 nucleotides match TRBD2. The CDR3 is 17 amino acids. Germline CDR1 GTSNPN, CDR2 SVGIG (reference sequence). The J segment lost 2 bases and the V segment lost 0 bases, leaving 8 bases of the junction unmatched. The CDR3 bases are TGTGCCTGGAGTGTCCCTATGGGCGGGAGGGCCTACAATGAGCAGTTCTTC. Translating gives CAWSVPMGGRAYNEQFF.

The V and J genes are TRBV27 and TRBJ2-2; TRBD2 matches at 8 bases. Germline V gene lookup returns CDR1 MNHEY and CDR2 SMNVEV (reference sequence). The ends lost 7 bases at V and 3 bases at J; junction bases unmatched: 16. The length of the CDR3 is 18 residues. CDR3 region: CASKMTPALAGYTGELFF. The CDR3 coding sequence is TGTGCCAGCAAAATGACTCCTGCATTAGCGGGGTACACCGGGGAGCTGTTTTTT.

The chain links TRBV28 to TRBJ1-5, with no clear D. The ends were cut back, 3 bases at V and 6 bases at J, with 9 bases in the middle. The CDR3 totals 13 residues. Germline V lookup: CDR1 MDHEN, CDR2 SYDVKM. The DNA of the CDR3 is TGTGCCAGCAGTTTCAGTCGGGGTCAGCCCCAGCATTTT. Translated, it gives CASSFSRGQPQHF.

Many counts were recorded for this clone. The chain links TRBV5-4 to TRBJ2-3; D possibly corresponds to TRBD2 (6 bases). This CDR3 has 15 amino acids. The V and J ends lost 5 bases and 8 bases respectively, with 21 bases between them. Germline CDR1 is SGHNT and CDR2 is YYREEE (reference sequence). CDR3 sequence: CASSSGTRDFITQYF. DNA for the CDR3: TGTGCCAGCAGTTCCGGGACTCGGGACTTTATTACGCAGTATTTT.

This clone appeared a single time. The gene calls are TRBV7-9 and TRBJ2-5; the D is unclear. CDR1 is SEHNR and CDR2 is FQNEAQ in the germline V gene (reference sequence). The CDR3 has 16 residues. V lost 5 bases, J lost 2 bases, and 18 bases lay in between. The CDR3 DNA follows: TGTGCCAGCAGCCCACCTGTAGTAAGAGTTCAAGAGACCCAGTACTTC. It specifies CASSPPVVRVQETQYF.

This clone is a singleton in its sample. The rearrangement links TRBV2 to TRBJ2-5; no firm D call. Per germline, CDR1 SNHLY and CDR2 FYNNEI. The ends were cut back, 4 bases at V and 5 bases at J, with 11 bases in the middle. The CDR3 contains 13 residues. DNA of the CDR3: TGTGCCAGCAGTGGTCTCGCCGTGGAGACCCAGTACTTC. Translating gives CASSGLAVETQYF.

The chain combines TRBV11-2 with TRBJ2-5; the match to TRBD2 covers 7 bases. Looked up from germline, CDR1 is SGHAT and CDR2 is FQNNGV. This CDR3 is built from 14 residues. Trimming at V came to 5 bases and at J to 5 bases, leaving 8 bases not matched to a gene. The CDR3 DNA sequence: TGTGCCAGCAGCCCGAGGGACGGGGGGGAGACCCAGTACTTC. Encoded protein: CASSPRDGGETQYF.

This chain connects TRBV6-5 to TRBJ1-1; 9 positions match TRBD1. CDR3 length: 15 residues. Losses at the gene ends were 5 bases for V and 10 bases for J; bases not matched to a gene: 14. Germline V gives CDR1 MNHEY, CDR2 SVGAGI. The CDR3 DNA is TGTGCCAGCAGTGCACCGGGACAGGGTATCGTGCGAGCTTTCTTT. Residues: CASSAPGQGIVRAFF.

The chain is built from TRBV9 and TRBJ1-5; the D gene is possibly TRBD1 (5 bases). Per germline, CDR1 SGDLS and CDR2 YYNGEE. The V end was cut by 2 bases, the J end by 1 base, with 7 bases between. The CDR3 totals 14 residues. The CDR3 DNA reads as TGTGCCAGCAGCGTGGGGGTGAGCAATCAGCCCCAGCATTTT. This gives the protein CASSVGVSNQPQHF.

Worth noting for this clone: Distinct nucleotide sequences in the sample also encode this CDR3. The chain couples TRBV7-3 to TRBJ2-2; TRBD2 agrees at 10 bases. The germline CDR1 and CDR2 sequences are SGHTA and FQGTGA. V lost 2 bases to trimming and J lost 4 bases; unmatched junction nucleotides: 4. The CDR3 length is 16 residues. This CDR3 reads CASSLGLAGGTGELFF. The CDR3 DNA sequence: TGTGCCAGCAGCTTAGGGTTAGCGGGAGGCACCGGGGAGCTGTTTTTT.

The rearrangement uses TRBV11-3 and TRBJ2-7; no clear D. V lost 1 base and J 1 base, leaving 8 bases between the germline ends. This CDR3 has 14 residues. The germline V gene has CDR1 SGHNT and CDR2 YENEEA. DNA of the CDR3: TGTGCCAGCAGCTTAGCCGGCAGTTCCTACGAGCAGTACTTC. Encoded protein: CASSLAGSSYEQYF.

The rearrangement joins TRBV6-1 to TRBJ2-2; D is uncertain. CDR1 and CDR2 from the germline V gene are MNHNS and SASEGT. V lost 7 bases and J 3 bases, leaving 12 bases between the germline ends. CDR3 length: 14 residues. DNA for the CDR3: TGTGCCAGCAACCTCAGACGGTACACCGGGGAGCTGTTTTTT. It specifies CASNLRRYTGELFF.

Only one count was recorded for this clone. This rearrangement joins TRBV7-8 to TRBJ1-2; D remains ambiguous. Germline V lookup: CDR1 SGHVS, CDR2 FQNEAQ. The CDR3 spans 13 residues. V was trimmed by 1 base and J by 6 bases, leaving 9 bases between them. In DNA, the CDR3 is TGTGCCAGCAGCTTAGGCCGACGGAATGGCTACACCTTC. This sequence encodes CASSLGRRNGYTF.